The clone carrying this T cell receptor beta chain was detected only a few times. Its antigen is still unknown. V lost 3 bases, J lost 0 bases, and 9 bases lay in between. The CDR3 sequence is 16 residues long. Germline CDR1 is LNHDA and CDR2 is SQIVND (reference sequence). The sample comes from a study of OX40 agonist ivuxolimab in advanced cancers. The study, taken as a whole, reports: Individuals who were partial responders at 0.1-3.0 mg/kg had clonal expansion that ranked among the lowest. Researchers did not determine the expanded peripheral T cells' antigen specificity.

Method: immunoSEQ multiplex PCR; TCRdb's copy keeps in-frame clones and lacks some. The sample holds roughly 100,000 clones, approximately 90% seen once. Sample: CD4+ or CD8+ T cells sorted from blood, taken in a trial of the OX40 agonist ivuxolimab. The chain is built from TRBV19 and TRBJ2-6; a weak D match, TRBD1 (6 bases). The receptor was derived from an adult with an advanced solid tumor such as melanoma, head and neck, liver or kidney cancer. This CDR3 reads CASSMDSYSGANVLTF. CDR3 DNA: TGTGCCAGTAGTATGGACAGCTACTCTGGGGCCAACGTCCTGACTTTC.